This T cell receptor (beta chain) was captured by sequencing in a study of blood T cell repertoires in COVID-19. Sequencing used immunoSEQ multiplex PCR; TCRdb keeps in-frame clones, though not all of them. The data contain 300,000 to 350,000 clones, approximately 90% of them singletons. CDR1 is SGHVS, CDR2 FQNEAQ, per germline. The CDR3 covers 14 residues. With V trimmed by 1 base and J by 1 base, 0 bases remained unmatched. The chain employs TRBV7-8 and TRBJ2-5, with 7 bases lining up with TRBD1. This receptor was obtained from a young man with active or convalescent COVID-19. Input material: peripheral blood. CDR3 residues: CASSLGQGQETQYF. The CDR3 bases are TGTGCCAGCAGCTTAGGACAGGGCCAAGAGACCCAGTACTTC.